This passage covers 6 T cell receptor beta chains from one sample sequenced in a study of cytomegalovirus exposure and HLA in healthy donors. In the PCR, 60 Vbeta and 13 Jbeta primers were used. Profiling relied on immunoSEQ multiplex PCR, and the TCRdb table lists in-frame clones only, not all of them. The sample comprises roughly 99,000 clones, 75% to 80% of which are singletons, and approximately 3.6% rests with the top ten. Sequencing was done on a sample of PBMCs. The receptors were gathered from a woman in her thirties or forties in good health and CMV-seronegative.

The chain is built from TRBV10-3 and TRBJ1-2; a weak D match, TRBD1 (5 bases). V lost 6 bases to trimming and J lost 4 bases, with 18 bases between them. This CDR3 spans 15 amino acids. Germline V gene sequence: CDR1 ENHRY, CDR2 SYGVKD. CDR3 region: CAIRGGNQIGYGYTF. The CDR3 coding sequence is TGTGCCATCAGGGGGGGGAACCAAATTGGCTATGGCTACACCTTC.

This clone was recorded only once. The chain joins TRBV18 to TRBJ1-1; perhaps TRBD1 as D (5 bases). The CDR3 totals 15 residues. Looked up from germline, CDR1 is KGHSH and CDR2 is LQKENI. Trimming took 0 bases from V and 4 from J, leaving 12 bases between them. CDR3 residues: CASSPPWGEGTEAFF. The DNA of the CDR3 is TGTGCCAGCTCACCACCCTGGGGGGAAGGCACTGAAGCTTTCTTT.

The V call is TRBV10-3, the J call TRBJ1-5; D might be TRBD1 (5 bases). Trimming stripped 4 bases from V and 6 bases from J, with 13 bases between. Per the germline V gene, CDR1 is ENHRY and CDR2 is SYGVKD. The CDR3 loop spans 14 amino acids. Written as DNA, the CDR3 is TGTGCCATCAGTGTTGGTGGGGCAGCTCAGCCCCAGCATTTT. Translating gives CAISVGGAAQPQHF.

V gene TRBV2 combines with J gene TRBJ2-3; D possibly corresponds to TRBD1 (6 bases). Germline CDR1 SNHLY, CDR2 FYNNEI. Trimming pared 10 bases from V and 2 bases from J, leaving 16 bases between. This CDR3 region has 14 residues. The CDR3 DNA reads TGTGCCACCCAGGGACAAGCTTCCACAGATACGCAGTATTTT. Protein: CATQGQASTDTQYF. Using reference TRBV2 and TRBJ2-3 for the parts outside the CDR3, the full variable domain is EPEVTQTPSHQVTQMGQEVILRCVPISNHLYFYWYRQILGQKVEFLVSFYNNEISEKSEIFDDQFSVERPDGSNFTLKIRSTKLEDSAMYFCATQGQASTDTQYFGPGTRLTVL.

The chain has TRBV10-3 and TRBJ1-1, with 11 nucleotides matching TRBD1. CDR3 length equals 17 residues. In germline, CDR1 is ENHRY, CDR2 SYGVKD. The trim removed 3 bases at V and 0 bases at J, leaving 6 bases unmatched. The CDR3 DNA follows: TGTGCCATCAGTGACCGGGACAGGGGGAGGTTGAACACTGAAGCTTTCTTT. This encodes CAISDRDRGRLNTEAFF.

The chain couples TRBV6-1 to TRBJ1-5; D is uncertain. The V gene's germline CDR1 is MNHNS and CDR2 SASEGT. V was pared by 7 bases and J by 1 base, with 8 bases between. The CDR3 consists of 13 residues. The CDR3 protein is CASMEASNQPQHF. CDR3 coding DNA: TGTGCCAGCATGGAGGCAAGCAATCAGCCCCAGCATTTT.